A selection of T cell receptor beta chains follows, all from one sample in a study of blood T cell repertoires in COVID-19. Generated by immunoSEQ multiplex PCR, the TCRdb table keeps only in-frame clones and is missing some. The sample carries around 220,000 clones, approximately 78% recorded once. The sample consisted of peripheral blood. These receptors were collected from a woman of 80 years or more with COVID-19, enrolled during active disease. The CDR3 runs from the conserved cysteine through the conserved F or W. A D gene is named only where the DNA matches it firmly. A clone size is listed for some rows: how often the clone was seen (once, few, many), or a class if it is expanded.

>TRBV12-5|12|.|.|TRBJ1-2
TGTGCTAGTGGATCCCTTAGGGGGGGCTACACCTTC
CASGSLRGGYTF
>TRBV5-1|14|TRBD2|.|TRBJ2-1
TGCGCCAGCAGCACGGCTAGCGGGATTAATGAGCAGTTCTTC
CASSTASGINEQFF
>TRBV27|14|TRBD1|.|TRBJ1-4
TGTGCCAGCAGAATTTCAGGGGGCGTTGAAAAACTGTTTTTT
CASRISGGVEKLFF
>TRBV27|13|.|.|TRBJ2-3
TGTGCCAGCAGCATGGGGGGTACAGATACGCAGTATTTT
CASSMGGTDTQYF
>TRBV5-1|15|TRBD2|.|TRBJ2-2
TGCGCCAGCAGCTCTACTAGCGGCCTCACCGGGGAGCTGTTTTTT
CASSSTSGLTGELFF
>TRBV7-7|16|.|few|TRBJ2-2
TGTGCTAGCAGCCCGATCTTGGCAGGGTTTACCGGGGAGCTGTTTTTT
CASSPILAGFTGELFF
>TRBV30|12|.|.|TRBJ1-5
TGTGCCTGGAGTCCAAGCAATCAGCCCCAGCATTTT
CAWSPSNQPQHF
>TRBV27|15|.|.|TRBJ2-5
TGTGCCAGCAGTCCGGGGGGACACAGCCAAGAGACCCAGTACTTC
CASSPGGHSQETQYF
>TRBV6-6|16|.|.|TRBJ1-6
TGTGCCAGCAGTTACTCGAAACCAGGGATCAATTCACCCCTCCACTTT
CASSYSKPGINSPLHF
>TRBV19|13|.|.|TRBJ1-2
TGTGCCAGTCGTCTGCAGGGAATCGATGGCTACACCTTC
CASRLQGIDGYTF
>TRBV3-1/TRBV3-2|16|TRBD2|.|TRBJ2-1
TGTGCCAGCAGCCAAGATTGGCTAGCGGGGTTCGGTGAGCAGTTCTTC
CASSQDWLAGFGEQFF
>TRBV10-3|15|TRBD1|once|TRBJ2-7
TGTGCCATCAGTGGTGTTGGGGACAGAGATTACGAGCAGTACTTC
CAISGVGDRDYEQYF
>TRBV5-4|12|TRBD1|.|TRBJ1-2
TGTGCCAGCAGCAAGGACAGGGGGGGCTACACCTTC
CASSKDRGGYTF
>TRBV19|13|.|once|TRBJ1-3
TGTGCCAGCCAGGGTAATACGGGAAACACCATATATTTT
CASQGNTGNTIYF
>TRBV10-3|14|TRBD1|.|TRBJ1-2
TGTGCCATCAGTCCTGGACAGGGTAACTATGGCTACACCTTC
CAISPGQGNYGYTF
>TRBV7-9|14|TRBD1|.|TRBJ1-1
TGTGCCAGCAGCGGACAGGGTCTGAACACTGAAGCTTTCTTT
CASSGQGLNTEAFF
>TRBV7-3|13|TRBD1|.|TRBJ1-2
TGTGCCAGCAGCTTAATAGGGGGCGATGGCTACACCTTC
CASSLIGGDGYTF
>TRBV6-7|15|.|.|TRBJ2-7
TGTGCCAGTTCTTCCGTGGCGGATTTTACCTACGAGCAGTACTTC
CASSSVADFTYEQYF
>TRBV2|12|TRBD1|.|TRBJ1-2
TGTGCCGACACCGAGACAGGGGTTGGCTACACCTTC
CADTETGVGYTF
>TRBV3-1/TRBV3-2|11|.|.|TRBJ1-2
TGTGCCAGCAGCTCCAGTATGGGCTACACCTTC
CASSSSMGYTF
>TRBV10-3|13|.|once|TRBJ1-3
TGTGCCACCCGACAGCCCTCTGGAAACACCATATATTTT
CATRQPSGNTIYF
>TRBV7-9|15|.|.|TRBJ1-2
TGTGCCAGCAGCCCCCGTATGGCAGGGACAAATGGCTACACCTTC
CASSPRMAGTNGYTF
>TRBV19|17|.|.|TRBJ1-5
TGTGCCAGTAGTTTTCGGAGTGGGTCGATGAGCAATCAGCCCCAGCATTTT
CASSFRSGSMSNQPQHF
>TRBV11-3|14|.|.|TRBJ2-5
TGTGCCAGCAGCCCCAGGGTCCGAGGAGAGACCCAGTACTTC
CASSPRVRGETQYF
>TRBV5-4|14|.|.|TRBJ2-3
TGTGCCAGCAGCCCGTGGACAGTCACAGATACGCAGTATTTT
CASSPWTVTDTQYF
>TRBV4-3|16|TRBD1|.|TRBJ2-5
TGCGCCAGCAGCCTTGGTACAGGGGTGGGCCAAGAGACCCAGTACTTC
CASSLGTGVGQETQYF
>TRBV5-4|13|.|.|TRBJ1-2
TGTGCCAGCAGAACCTGGGACATCATGGGCTACACCTTC
CASRTWDIMGYTF
>TRBV6-5|15|TRBD1|.|TRBJ1-4
TGTGCCAGCAGTTACCAACAGGGGGCCAGTGAAAAACTGTTTTTT
CASSYQQGASEKLFF
>TRBV5-1|15|.|.|TRBJ1-1
TGCGCCAGCAGAAGCGGGGGAAGTTTACTCACTGAAGCTTTCTTT
CASRSGGSLLTEAFF
>TRBV28|13|TRBD1|.|TRBJ1-5
TGTGCCAGCAGATTACAGGGGACTCAGCCCCAGCATTTT
CASRLQGTQPQHF
>TRBV7-2|14|.|once|TRBJ2-1
TGTGCCAGCAGCTTTACCCCGGGTTACAATGAGCAGTTCTTC
CASSFTPGYNEQFF
>TRBV6-2/TRBV6-3|14|.|.|TRBJ1-2
TGTGCCAGCAGTTACAGCGGGACAAGTTATGGCTACACCTTC
CASSYSGTSYGYTF
>TRBV6-5|12|.|few|TRBJ1-2
TGTGCCAGCAGTCAGCGGGGCCGTGGCTACACCTTC
CASSQRGRGYTF
>TRBV6-6|14|TRBD1|few|TRBJ2-7
TGTGCCAGCAGAACACCGGGACAGGGAAACGAGCAGTACTTC
CASRTPGQGNEQYF
>TRBV19|14|.|.|TRBJ1-5
TGTGCCACTAGCCCCAGGGCCGCCAATCAGCCCCAGCATTTT
CATSPRAANQPQHF
>TRBV5-6|14|.|.|TRBJ2-5
TGTGCCAGCAGCCGGTTTTTGTACCAAGAGACCCAGTACTTC
CASSRFLYQETQYF
>TRBV6-5|13|.|once|TRBJ2-7
TGTGCCAGCAGGGCGACAGGTACCTACGAGCAGTACTTC
CASRATGTYEQYF
>TRBV28|18|.|.|TRBJ2-7
TGTGCCAGCAGTTCCATTGATGGACAGCCCGGGATTAACTACGAGCAGTACTTC
CASSSIDGQPGINYEQYF
>TRBV19|15|.|few|TRBJ1-1
TGTGCCAGTAGTATAGTGGAGGGGCGGCACACTGAAGCTTTCTTT
CASSIVEGRHTEAFF
>TRBV30|15|TRBD1|once|TRBJ1-1
TGTGCCTGGAGTGTACGATGGGACAGGGAGGCTGAAGCTTTCTTT
CAWSVRWDREAEAFF